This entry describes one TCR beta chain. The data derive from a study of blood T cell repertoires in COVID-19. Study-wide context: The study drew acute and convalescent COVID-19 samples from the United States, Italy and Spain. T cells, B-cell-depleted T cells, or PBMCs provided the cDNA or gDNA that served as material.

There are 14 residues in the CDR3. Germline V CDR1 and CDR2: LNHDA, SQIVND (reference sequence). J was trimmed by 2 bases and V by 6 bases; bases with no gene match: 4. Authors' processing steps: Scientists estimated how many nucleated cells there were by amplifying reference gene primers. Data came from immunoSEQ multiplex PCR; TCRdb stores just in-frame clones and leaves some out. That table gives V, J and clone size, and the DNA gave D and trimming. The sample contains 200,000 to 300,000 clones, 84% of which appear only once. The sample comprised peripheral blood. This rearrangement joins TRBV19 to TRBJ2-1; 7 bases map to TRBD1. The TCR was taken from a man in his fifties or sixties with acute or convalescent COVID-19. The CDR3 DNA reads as TGTGCCAGTAGGGGCCAGGGGGCCTACAATGAGCAGTTCTTC. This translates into CASRGQGAYNEQFF.